Listed below are T cell receptor beta chains from one sample, sequenced in a study of blood T cell repertoires in COVID-19. Repertoires were generated with immunoSEQ multiplex PCR, while TCRdb's copy carries only in-frame clones and drops some. The table includes about 200,000 clones, approximately 84% detected once. Sequenced: peripheral blood. Receptors were obtained from a human donor with acute or convalescent COVID-19. The donor label of this sample is uncertain. CDR3s include the opening cysteine and the closing phenylalanine or tryptophan. The order of the fields is J gene, V gene, CDR3 protein.

j_gene: TRBJ2-1
v_gene: TRBV7-8
CDR3aa: CASSLGRHEFF

j_gene: TRBJ2-7
v_gene: TRBV5-3
CDR3aa: CARSLGLAGWEQYF

j_gene: TRBJ1-2
v_gene: TRBV7-9
CDR3aa: CASSLGQGQGNYGYTF

j_gene: TRBJ1-4
v_gene: TRBV5-1
CDR3aa: CASRDSGEKLFF

j_gene: TRBJ2-7
v_gene: TRBV5-4
CDR3aa: CASSLGGQGISEQYF

j_gene: TRBJ2-7
v_gene: TRBV7-2
CDR3aa: CASSKTSGPQGGEQYF

j_gene: TRBJ2-1
v_gene: TRBV20-1
CDR3aa: CSVGGTGEQFF

j_gene: TRBJ2-3
v_gene: TRBV4-2
CDR3aa: CASSPEVLDTQYF

j_gene: TRBJ1-6
v_gene: TRBV2
CDR3aa: CASSPLTGKNSPLHF

j_gene: TRBJ1-2
v_gene: TRBV18
CDR3aa: CASSPGEDYGYTF

j_gene: TRBJ1-1
v_gene: TRBV29-1
CDR3aa: CSVEGRGVEAFF

j_gene: TRBJ2-1
v_gene: TRBV5-1
CDR3aa: CASKRTSGNLNEQFF

j_gene: TRBJ2-1
v_gene: TRBV7-2
CDR3aa: CASSLDLGLAGIRDEQFF

j_gene: TRBJ1-1
v_gene: TRBV6-2/TRBV6-3
CDR3aa: CASSRARGVNTEAFF

j_gene: TRBJ2-1
v_gene: TRBV28
CDR3aa: CASSSPERGSEQFF

j_gene: TRBJ2-1
v_gene: TRBV14
CDR3aa: CASSQATSGRTPNNEQFF

j_gene: TRBJ1-1
v_gene: TRBV29-1
CDR3aa: CSVRTGGGTEAFF

j_gene: TRBJ1-4
v_gene: TRBV10-3
CDR3aa: CAISQGTNEKLFF

j_gene: TRBJ2-3
v_gene: TRBV5-1
CDR3aa: CASSLSGLSTDTQYF

j_gene: TRBJ2-3
v_gene: TRBV6-5
CDR3aa: CASSYSAAGGADTQYF

j_gene: TRBJ1-5
v_gene: TRBV6-6
CDR3aa: CASSRRGYLEPQHF

j_gene: TRBJ2-1
v_gene: TRBV5-1
CDR3aa: CASSLDGRVLNEQFF

j_gene: TRBJ1-2
v_gene: TRBV7-2
CDR3aa: CASSESGQGFGYTF

j_gene: TRBJ1-6
v_gene: TRBV7-9
CDR3aa: CASSLGSGTGNSPLHF

j_gene: TRBJ1-1
v_gene: TRBV28
CDR3aa: CASSKGTGEAFF

j_gene: TRBJ2-3
v_gene: TRBV12-2
CDR3aa: CASRLEGVGYSTDTQYF

j_gene: TRBJ2-7
v_gene: TRBV12-3/TRBV12-4
CDR3aa: CASSLMQIYEQYF

j_gene: TRBJ1-1
v_gene: TRBV19
CDR3aa: CASSIDPVTEAFF

j_gene: TRBJ1-1
v_gene: TRBV5-1
CDR3aa: CASSLQSLNTEAFF

j_gene: TRBJ2-3
v_gene: TRBV2
CDR3aa: CASSEEGVGGDTQYF

j_gene: TRBJ2-3
v_gene: TRBV3-1/TRBV3-2
CDR3aa: CASSQGQAWSTDTQYF

j_gene: TRBJ2-2
v_gene: TRBV7-9
CDR3aa: CASSLRGLAGELFF

j_gene: TRBJ1-5
v_gene: TRBV7-9
CDR3aa: CASSPGPGNQPQHF

j_gene: TRBJ2-2
v_gene: TRBV19
CDR3aa: CASSIRIAGVGANTGELFF

j_gene: TRBJ2-7
v_gene: TRBV5-1
CDR3aa: CASSLSLAGGPEQYF

j_gene: TRBJ1-6
v_gene: TRBV6-5
CDR3aa: CASSTRVSPLHF

j_gene: TRBJ2-1
v_gene: TRBV7-2
CDR3aa: CASSLAGTSSYNEQFF

j_gene: TRBJ2-5
v_gene: TRBV3-1/TRBV3-2
CDR3aa: CASTQTSGRRETQYF

j_gene: TRBJ2-1
v_gene: TRBV25-1
CDR3aa: CASSESSLTDEQFF

j_gene: TRBJ2-7
v_gene: TRBV27
CDR3aa: CASSSRDRGFHEQYF

j_gene: TRBJ1-1
v_gene: TRBV6-5
CDR3aa: CASIYLGGSMNTEAFF

j_gene: TRBJ1-6
v_gene: TRBV5-5
CDR3aa: CASSLNYPGSSYNSPLHF

j_gene: TRBJ2-2
v_gene: TRBV2
CDR3aa: CASGGRQLTGELFF

j_gene: TRBJ1-6
v_gene: TRBV27
CDR3aa: CASSSPSGNSPLHF

j_gene: TRBJ1-1
v_gene: TRBV7-2
CDR3aa: CASSPRGKTEAFF

j_gene: TRBJ1-3
v_gene: TRBV7-4
CDR3aa: CASSLPRSGNTIYF

j_gene: TRBJ2-6
v_gene: TRBV9
CDR3aa: CASSRILTWEGANVLTF

j_gene: TRBJ1-1
v_gene: TRBV27
CDR3aa: CASSFQGKNTEAFF

j_gene: TRBJ1-2
v_gene: TRBV6-5
CDR3aa: CASRRTGEDYGYTF

j_gene: TRBJ2-3
v_gene: TRBV5-1
CDR3aa: CASSLGLAGGPSDTQYF

j_gene: TRBJ2-3
v_gene: TRBV29-1
CDR3aa: CSVGASTDTQYF

j_gene: TRBJ2-2
v_gene: TRBV4-2
CDR3aa: CASSQELPNRAGELFF

j_gene: TRBJ2-7
v_gene: TRBV29-1
CDR3aa: CSVGKGLAYEQYF

j_gene: TRBJ1-5
v_gene: TRBV5-6
CDR3aa: CASSFLPGDGQPQHF